This T cell receptor beta chain was profiled in a study of T cell responses to AZD1222 COVID-19 vaccine. Germline values: CDR1 MDHEN, CDR2 SYDVKM. The CDR3 extends over 14 amino acids. The ends were cut back, 6 bases at V and 6 bases at J, with 15 bases in the middle. Study observations and caveats: Possibly, clonal diversity was underestimated; donors were largely white British and included more females.

The assay was immunoSEQ multiplex PCR, and TCRdb's table has in-frame clones only and misses some. The table lists about 130,000 clones, approximately 94% of them singletons. As regards this clone: Its antigen is unknown.

This TCR was sampled from an adult in good health. The specimen comprised peripheral blood, sampled on day 0 of AZD1222 vaccination. J is TRBJ1-5 and V is TRBV28; D call uncertain. This CDR3 is CASSPSVGGQPQHF. CDR3 DNA: TGTGCCAGCAGCCCCAGTGTGGGAGGTCAGCCCCAGCATTTT.